The 30 T cell receptor beta chains below all came from one sample that was sequenced in a study of cytomegalovirus exposure and HLA in healthy donors. The PCR used 60 Vbeta and 13 Jbeta primers. Clones were read by immunoSEQ multiplex PCR, and TCRdb kept only the in-frame ones, dropping some. The sample consists of some 110,000 clones, 50% to 80% of them appearing once. Sequencing was carried out using PBMCs. These receptors were taken from a woman between 35 and 50 years old in good health and CMV-seropositive.

The rearrangement uses TRBV11-3 and TRBJ2-3, with TRBD2 identical over 8 bases. This CDR3 has 17 residues. CDR1 SGHNT and CDR2 YENEEA come from the germline V gene. After removal of 5 bases from V and 2 bases from J, the junction contained 12 bases not matched to a gene. The chain's CDR3 is CASSQGTLAGPTDTQYF. As DNA, the CDR3 is TGTGCCAGCAGCCAAGGAACTCTAGCGGGTCCCACAGATACGCAGTATTTT.

The V and J genes are TRBV7-3 and TRBJ2-3, with TRBD2 matching over 13 bases. The CDR3 spans 16 residues. Germline assignment: CDR1 SGHTA and CDR2 FQGTGA. J was trimmed by 2 bases and V by 5 bases; bases with no gene match: 4. CDR3 protein: CASSPGLAGLTDTQYF. The CDR3 nucleotides are TGTGCCAGCAGCCCGGGACTAGCGGGACTCACAGATACGCAGTATTTT.

On this clone itself: At one end, the junction sequence differs from germline, possibly due to a read error. The V gene is TRBV7-9, the J gene TRBJ2-1, with a weak D call TRBD2 (6 bases). Germline V gives CDR1 SEHNR, CDR2 FQNEAQ (reference sequence). There are 15 residues in the CDR3. CDR3 nucleotides: TGTGCCAGCAGCATAGTCGGAGGGTCCTCCAATGAGCAGTTCTTC. Protein: CASSIVGGSSNEQFF.

This clone was seen a single time. The genes are TRBV18 and TRBJ1-3, with 9 bases fitting TRBD1. The CDR3 has 17 residues. With 0 bases clipped from V and 6 bases from J, the junction kept 9 bases outside the gene matches. The germline gives CDR1 KGHSH, CDR2 LQKENI. The CDR3 region has the DNA TGTGCCAGCTCACCACCGGAAGGGGACAGGGTTGTAAACACCATATATTTT. It yields the protein CASSPPEGDRVVNTIYF. The full variable domain, completed using reference TRBV18 and TRBJ1-3, is NAGVMQNPRHLVRRRGQEARLRCSPMKGHSHVYWYRQLPEEGLKFMVYLQKENIIDESGMPKERFSAEFPKEGPSILRIQQVVRGDSAAYFCASSPPEGDRVVNTIYFGEGSWLTVV.

J is TRBJ1-6 and V is TRBV6-5, with 7 bases matching TRBD1. Germline loops: CDR1 MNHEY, CDR2 SVGAGI. This CDR3 is built from 15 residues. V dropped 5 bases and J dropped 7; count of bases not matched to a gene: 8. The CDR3 nucleotides are TGTGCCAGCAGTATTCGGGACAGCAGCAATTCACCCCTCCACTTT. Protein sequence: CASSIRDSSNSPLHF.

This sequence joins TRBV7-9 and TRBJ1-2; no clear D. The CDR3 spans 15 residues. V was clipped by 2 bases and J by 4 bases, with 14 bases between them. Germline loops: CDR1 SEHNR, CDR2 FQNEAQ (reference sequence). This chain's CDR3 is CASSLPAGTAYGYTF. CDR3 bases: TGTGCCAGCAGCTTACCCGCCGGAACAGCCTATGGCTACACCTTC.

This chain connects TRBV5-5 to TRBJ1-6; D possibly corresponds to TRBD1 (5 bases). This CDR3 is built from 14 residues. CDR1 and CDR2 from the germline V gene are SGHKS and YYEKEE (reference sequence). V dropped 1 base and J dropped 7 bases, with 9 bases sitting between them. CDR3 nucleotides: TGTGCCAGCAGCTTGCGGGGGTTCAATTCACCCCTCCACTTT. Its translation is CASSLRGFNSPLHF.

V gene TRBV5-1 combines with J gene TRBJ2-1; 9 bases match TRBD1. The CDR3 totals 21 residues. V lost 4 bases and J lost 4; bases outside the gene matches: 24. Germline CDR1 reads SGHRS; CDR2 reads YFSETQ. CDR3 loop: CASSPGHWPIVGTGRYNEQFF. The CDR3 coding sequence is TGCGCCAGCAGCCCCGGACACTGGCCCATTGTGGGGACAGGGAGGTACAATGAGCAGTTCTTC.

The CDR3 loop is CAWSTGVAGNTIYF. In DNA form, the CDR3 reads TGTGCCTGGAGTACAGGGGTGGCTGGAAACACCATATATTTT. The chain combines TRBV30 with TRBJ1-3; 7 bases line up with TRBD1. V lost 2 bases and J lost 2; bases outside the gene matches: 3. CDR3 length: 14 residues. Germline CDR1 is GTSNPN and CDR2 is SVGIG (reference sequence).

The V call is TRBV7-6, the J call TRBJ2-5, with 10 nucleotides matching TRBD1. Germline V gives CDR1 SGHVS, CDR2 FNYEAQ. The ends lost 1 base at V and 4 bases at J; junction bases unmatched: 12. This CDR3 has 18 residues. CDR3: CASSLEKTRDRGLETQYF. The CDR3, as DNA: TGTGCCAGCAGCTTAGAGAAAACCCGGGACAGGGGTTTAGAGACCCAGTACTTC.

This rearrangement joins TRBV9 to TRBJ2-1; D may be TRBD2 (6 bases). The germline V and J ends were trimmed by 3 bases and 9 bases, with 10 bases remaining between them. This CDR3 has 12 amino acids. The germline gives CDR1 SGDLS, CDR2 YYNGEE. The CDR3 protein is CASSGMRGEQFF. CDR3 in DNA: TGTGCCAGCAGCGGAATGCGGGGTGAGCAGTTCTTC.

A single count supports this clone. CDR3 amino acids: CASSINSETQYF. The DNA of the CDR3 is TGTGCCAGTAGTATTAATTCAGAGACCCAGTACTTC. J is TRBJ2-5 and V is TRBV19; no clear D gene. V lost 3 bases to trimming and J lost 4 bases, with 6 bases between them. This CDR3 contains 12 residues. CDR1 LNHDA and CDR2 SQIVND come from the germline V gene (reference sequence).

The chain combines TRBV6-4 with TRBJ1-1; 9 bases agree with TRBD1. Germline V lookup: CDR1 MRHNA, CDR2 SNTAGT. The CDR3 has 14 residues. J lost 1 base, V lost 4 bases, and 1 base had no gene match. The CDR3 DNA reads as TGTGCCAGCAGTGTGGACAGGGGGAACACTGAAGCTTTCTTT. Translated, it gives CASSVDRGNTEAFF.

This clone was picked up many times. CDR3 sequence: CASSESDSNQPQHF. DNA of the CDR3: TGCGCCAGCAGTGAGTCGGACAGTAATCAGCCCCAGCATTTT. The rearrangement uses TRBV10-2 and TRBJ1-5; the D gene is possibly TRBD1 (6 bases). Germline V gives CDR1 WSHSY, CDR2 SAAADI. CDR3 size: 14 residues. Trimming stripped 0 bases from V and 4 bases from J, with 7 bases between.

The rearrangement links TRBV6-6 to TRBJ1-2; 7 nucleotides align to TRBD1. The CDR3 is 14 amino acids. The trim removed 9 bases at V and 4 bases at J, leaving 11 bases unmatched. Germline CDR1 and CDR2: MNHNY and SVGAGI (reference sequence). The CDR3 sequence is CASLLKGTAYGYTF. The CDR3 DNA reads as TGTGCCAGTCTACTCAAAGGGACAGCCTATGGCTACACCTTC.

This chain connects TRBV29-1 to TRBJ1-1, with D uncertain. Germline V gene sequence: CDR1 SQVTM, CDR2 ANQGSEA. Trimming removed 4 bases at V and 1 base at J, with 7 bases between. This CDR3 spans 12 amino acids. CDR3 sequence reads: CSVGRQNTEAFF. For the CDR3, the DNA is TGCAGCGTTGGGCGGCAGAACACTGAAGCTTTCTTT.

The rearrangement uses TRBV10-3 and TRBJ2-3; the match to TRBD2 covers 13 bases. The CDR3 has 17 amino acids. J was trimmed by 1 base and V by 7 bases; bases with no gene match: 8. From germline, CDR1 is ENHRY and CDR2 SYGVKD. The CDR3 bases are TGTGCCATCACCCGGACTAGCGGGAGTTCCGGCACAGATACGCAGTATTTT. It codes for CAITRTSGSSGTDTQYF.

This clone was found a few times. The V and J genes are TRBV7-8 and TRBJ2-7, with 7 bases aligning to TRBD1. CDR1 and CDR2 from the germline V gene are SGHVS and FQNEAQ. V was pared by 0 bases and J by 4 bases, with 3 bases of the junction left unmatched. The CDR3 spans 14 residues. The CDR3 spells CASSLAGQKYEQYF. CDR3 DNA: TGTGCCAGCAGCTTAGCGGGACAGAAATACGAGCAGTACTTC.

The J gene is TRBJ1-2, the V gene TRBV10-2, with D unclear. Germline V gene sequence: CDR1 WSHSY, CDR2 SAAADI. V lost 0 bases to trimming and J lost 6 bases, with 20 bases between them. CDR3 length: 17 residues. CDR3 sequence: CASSESLMGRRSDGYTF. The CDR3, as DNA: TGCGCCAGCAGTGAGTCCCTTATGGGGAGGAGGTCCGATGGCTACACCTTC.

About this clone itself: At one end the junction does not follow the germline gene, possibly because of a read error. CDR3 loop: CASSLAPSSHNEQFF. For the CDR3, the DNA is TGCGCCAGCAGCTTAGCTCCTAGCTCCCACAATGAGCAGTTCTTC. The chain uses TRBV5-1 and TRBJ2-1, with a possible D match to TRBD2 (5 bases). The CDR3 runs to 15 residues. Germline V gene data show CDR1 as SGHRS and CDR2 as YFSETQ.

The V call is TRBV19, the J call TRBJ1-1; D uncertain. Trimming cost V 5 bases and J 5 bases, with 15 bases left between them. In germline, CDR1 is LNHDA, CDR2 SQIVND (reference sequence). CDR3 size: 14 residues. CDR3 bases: TGTGCCAGTAGTGGAGGTACGGTCTCGACTGAAGCTTTCTTT. Translated, it gives CASSGGTVSTEAFF.

The chain joins TRBV5-8 to TRBJ1-6; 8 bases match TRBD1. CDR1 and CDR2 (germline): SGHTS, YDEGEE. The CDR3 extends over 13 amino acids. With V trimmed by 7 bases and J by 10 bases, 7 bases remained unmatched. Here the CDR3 DNA reads TGTGCCAGCCGGACAGGGACTGCCTCACCCCTCCACTTT. This sequence encodes CASRTGTASPLHF.

V usage is TRBV28 and J usage is TRBJ2-5; D is possibly TRBD2 (5 bases). The length of the CDR3 is 13 residues. CDR1 MDHEN and CDR2 SYDVKM come from the germline V gene. Trimming stripped 5 bases from V and 2 bases from J, with 9 bases between. The CDR3 loop is CASSAPGQETQYF. The CDR3 region has the DNA TGTGCCAGCAGTGCTCCGGGGCAAGAGACCCAGTACTTC.

This chain uses TRBV4-1 with TRBJ2-7; TRBD1 is a possible D gene (5 bases). The CDR3 runs 15 residues. Per germline, CDR1 MGHRA and CDR2 YSYEKL. Trimming pared 4 bases from V and 1 base from J, leaving 14 bases between. CDR3 nucleotide sequence: TGCGCCAGCAGCCCATCTCAGGGATCTTCCTACGAGCAGTACTTC. This sequence encodes CASSPSQGSSYEQYF.

This chain connects TRBV6-5 to TRBJ2-2; weak D call: TRBD1 (5 bases). The CDR3 runs 13 residues. The germline V and J ends were trimmed by 8 bases and 1 base, with 8 bases remaining between them. Germline CDR1 is MNHEY and CDR2 is SVGAGI. CDR3 DNA sequence: TGTGCCAGCCAGGGCTGGAACACCGGGGAGCTGTTTTTT. Translation gives CASQGWNTGELFF.

This clone has only a few counts. This chain uses TRBV9 with TRBJ2-5; D is undetermined. The CDR3 has 11 residues. Trimming cost V 3 bases and J 5 bases, with 5 bases left between them. In germline, CDR1 is SGDLS, CDR2 YYNGEE. In DNA form, the CDR3 reads TGTGCCAGCAGCGATGCGGAGACCCAGTACTTC. It specifies CASSDAETQYF.

This clone was detected only once. The J gene is TRBJ2-5, the V gene TRBV30; maybe TRBD2 (6 bases). This CDR3 has 13 residues. The V gene lost 5 bases and the J gene lost 2 bases, with 12 bases spanning the gap. Germline CDR1 GTSNPN, CDR2 SVGIG (reference sequence). CDR3 in DNA: TGTGCCTGGCAGGTCGGGGGTCAAGAGACCCAGTACTTC. This sequence encodes CAWQVGGQETQYF.

The chain is built from TRBV5-4 and TRBJ2-5; the D gene is possibly TRBD1 (6 bases). V lost 2 bases, J lost 0 bases, and 11 bases lay in between. CDR1 SGHNT and CDR2 YYREEE come from the germline V gene (reference sequence). This CDR3 has 15 amino acids. CDR3 region: CASSFGQPYQETQYF. The CDR3 coding sequence is TGTGCCAGCAGCTTCGGACAGCCGTACCAAGAGACCCAGTACTTC.

CDR3 protein: CASSQVAGVNQPQHF. CDR3 in DNA: TGTGCCAGCAGCCAAGTTGCAGGGGTCAATCAGCCCCAGCATTTT. The chain joins TRBV4-2 to TRBJ1-5, with D possibly matching TRBD1 (6 bases). In germline, CDR1 is LGHNA, CDR2 YNFKEQ. The CDR3 runs 15 residues. Trimming took off 1 base at V and 3 bases at J, with 10 bases between the two ends.

This clone has more than one count but fewer than ten. The CDR3 DNA is TGTGCCAGCAGCCTTGCGGGACTAGCGGCCTACGAGCAGTACTTC. Translating it yields CASSLAGLAAYEQYF. The chain combines TRBV11-2 with TRBJ2-7; 11 bases map to TRBD2. J gave up 2 bases and V 5 bases, and 5 bases lay outside the gene matches. CDR3 length: 15 amino acids. Germline V gene lookup returns CDR1 SGHAT and CDR2 FQNNGV.